The sample holds a few counts of the clone carrying this T cell receptor (beta chain). The source of the sample is a study of control samples from healthy donors and cancer patients. Measured with immunoSEQ multiplex PCR; TCRdb has only the in-frame clones, and not every one. The table shows about 29,000 clones, with roughly nine tenths occurring only once. The clonotype comes from a female donor with melanoma. The sequenced material came from formalin-fixed, paraffin-embedded tissue.

The CDR3, as DNA: TGCGCCAGCAGCTCGTGGGGACAGGGGGGCGAAGGGGCCAACGTCCTGACTTTC. Its protein is CASSSWGQGGEGANVLTF. The chain employs TRBV5-1 and TRBJ2-6, with TRBD1 matching over 11 bases. CDR1 is SGHRS, CDR2 YFSETQ, per germline. CDR3 size: 18 residues. V gave up 3 bases and J gave up 4 bases; unmatched junction bases: 9.